The present TCR beta chain was sequenced within a study of T cell responses to AZD1222 COVID-19 vaccine. Study conclusions and caveats: Donors were largely white British and mainly female; clonal diversity was possibly underestimated. There were vaccine-associated CD4 TCRs across spike, dominant at 160-218 and 743-854.

Comments on this clone: Its specificity is not known.

Method: immunoSEQ multiplex PCR; TCRdb's copy keeps in-frame clones and lacks some. The data show approximately 100,000 clones, around 90% seen once. The CDR3 runs 13 residues. Germline V gene data show CDR1 as LNHDA and CDR2 as SQIVND (reference sequence). The V and J ends lost 5 bases and 8 bases respectively, with 12 bases between them. This receptor was taken from an adult in good health. Here the sequenced sample was peripheral blood, taken on day 0 of AZD1222 vaccination. This chain uses TRBV19 with TRBJ2-2; D is uncertain. CDR3 region: CASSPQTSGELFF. DNA of the CDR3: TGTGCCAGTAGTCCTCAGACCAGTGGGGAGCTGTTTTTT.